This passage covers 2 T cell receptor beta chains from one sample sequenced in a study of Graves' ophthalmopathy and Graves' hyperthyroidism. Amplification of TCR beta CDR3 regions used RNA transcripts. A first-round RT-PCR used HTBI primers, followed by a second-round multiplex PCR. One entry per CDR3 protein results from TCRdb running MiXCR on the multiplex PCR reads. Among around 470,000 distinct CDR3 sequences, roughly an eighth were seen once, and the ten largest hold more than 8.5%. Material: blood. The receptors originated from a woman between 25 and 40 years old with Graves' ophthalmopathy.

This clonotype has at least ten counts. This sequence joins TRBV28 and TRBJ1-6, with D perhaps TRBD1 (5 bases). Trimming took 1 base from V and 4 from J, leaving 11 bases between them. Germline CDR1 is MDHEN and CDR2 is SYDVKM. This CDR3 spans 16 amino acids. The CDR3 DNA reads TGTGCCAGCAGTTTATCCGGGGCACCGTATAATTCACCCCTCCACTTT. Residues: CASSLSGAPYNSPLHF. The complete variable domain, with remaining parts taken from reference TRBV28 and TRBJ1-6, reads DVKVTQSSRYLVKRTGEKVFLECVQDMDHENMFWYRQDPGLGLRLIYFSYDVKMKEKGDIPEGYSVSREKKERFSLILESASTNQTSMYLCASSLSGAPYNSPLHFGNGTRLTVT.

This clonotype showed up many times. This chain links TRBV7-8 with TRBJ1-2, with D uncertain. V was cut by 5 bases and J by 4 bases, with 8 bases left in between. The CDR3 runs 12 residues. Germline lookup yields CDR1 SGHVS and CDR2 FQNEAQ. Here the CDR3 DNA reads TGTGCCAGCAGCCCGTCCACCTATGGCTACACCTTC. Its translation: CASSPSTYGYTF.